The 24 T cell receptor beta chains in this list originate from one sample, sequenced in a study of shared clonotypes between healthy human individuals. The repertoire was sequenced with immunoSEQ multiplex PCR; TCRdb's copy has only in-frame clones and lacks some. The repertoire holds roughly 2.2 million clones, with 90% to 95% as singletons. The sample taken for sequencing was naive CD4+ T cells from PBMCs. Subset indicated: CD45RA+ positively selected. The receptors were gathered from a young man in good health. Some clones in this sample may be carry-over from other donors' samples.

As concerns this clone: Additional DNA sequences in this sample encode the identical CDR3. J is TRBJ1-1 and V is TRBV5-1, with D possibly TRBD1 on 6 matching bases. Trimming cost V 4 bases and J 1 base, with 8 bases left between them. In germline, CDR1 is SGHRS, CDR2 YFSETQ. This CDR3 spans 13 amino acids. DNA for the CDR3: TGCGCCAGCAGCATAGGGGGGAACACTGAAGCTTTCTTT. Translating it yields CASSIGGNTEAFF. Full variable domain (outside the CDR3, taken from reference TRBV5-1 and TRBJ1-1): KAGVTQTPRYLIKTRGQQVTLSCSPISGHRSVSWYQQTPGQGLQFLFEYFSETQRNKGNFPGRFSGRQFSNSRSEMNVSTLELGDSALYLCASSIGGNTEAFFGQGTRLTVV.

This chain connects TRBV28 to TRBJ1-6; D possibly corresponds to TRBD1 (6 bases). Trimming removed 10 bases from V and 9 bases from J, with 13 bases in between. In germline, CDR1 is MDHEN, CDR2 SYDVKM. The CDR3 runs 12 residues. The CDR3 nucleotides read TGTGCCACAGGGGACGGTAGTTCACCCCTCCACTTT. This translates into CATGDGSSPLHF.

The chain couples TRBV13 to TRBJ1-2; D is uncertain. Per germline, CDR1 PRHDT and CDR2 FYEKMQ (reference sequence). The CDR3 spans 16 residues. Deletions cut 5 bases from V and 2 bases from J, with 18 bases between. Written as DNA, the CDR3 is TGTGCCAGCAGCCGTCTCCCGGTTGTGAGAAACTATGGCTACACCTTC. It translates to CASSRLPVVRNYGYTF.

This rearrangement joins TRBV18 to TRBJ2-7; D unclear. The V end was cut by 3 bases, the J end by 3 bases, with 15 bases between. Looked up from germline, CDR1 is KGHSH and CDR2 is LQKENI. CDR3 length: 15 amino acids. In nucleotides, the CDR3 is TGTGCCAGCTCACCCCAAGTGGCCTCACTCTACGAGCAGTACTTC. Translating it yields CASSPQVASLYEQYF.

The chain employs TRBV2 and TRBJ2-7; TRBD1 is a possible D gene (5 bases). The CDR3 totals 12 residues. In germline, CDR1 is SNHLY, CDR2 FYNNEI. The V end was cut by 3 bases, the J end by 5 bases, with 8 bases between. CDR3 sequence reads: CASSDRRDEQYF. As DNA, the CDR3 is TGTGCCAGCAGTGACCGCAGGGACGAGCAGTACTTC.

The V gene is TRBV5-1, the J gene TRBJ2-2; 8 bases line up with TRBD1. The CDR3 length is 16 residues. CDR1 and CDR2 from the germline V gene are SGHRS and YFSETQ. Trimming at V came to 1 base and at J to 4 bases, leaving 6 bases not matched to a gene. CDR3 in amino acids: CASSLLVGQGTGELFF. In DNA form, the CDR3 reads TGCGCCAGCAGCTTGTTGGTAGGACAGGGCACCGGGGAGCTGTTTTTT. Together with reference TRBV5-1 and TRBJ2-2, the CDR3 gives the full variable domain: KAGVTQTPRYLIKTRGQQVTLSCSPISGHRSVSWYQQTPGQGLQFLFEYFSETQRNKGNFPGRFSGRQFSNSRSEMNVSTLELGDSALYLCASSLLVGQGTGELFFGEGSRLTVL.

The chain is built from TRBV9 and TRBJ1-3; TRBD1 agrees at 9 bases. The junction had 9 bases not matched to a gene; V was cut back by 4 bases and J by 4 bases. Germline CDR1 is SGDLS and CDR2 is YYNGEE. CDR3 length equals 16 residues. The CDR3 protein is CASSRRQGVGGNTIYF. Written as DNA, the CDR3 is TGTGCCAGCAGCCGAAGACAGGGGGTAGGAGGAAACACCATATATTTT. The complete variable domain, with remaining parts taken from reference TRBV9 and TRBJ1-3, reads DSGVTQTPKHLITATGQRVTLRCSPRSGDLSVYWYQQSLDQGLQFLIQYYNGEERAKGNILERFSAQQFPDLHSELNLSSLELGDSALYFCASSRRQGVGGNTIYFGEGSWLTVV.

V is TRBV29-1 and J is TRBJ1-2; D unclear. The CDR3 consists of 12 residues. From germline, CDR1 is SQVTM and CDR2 ANQGSEA. V shed 3 bases and J shed 8 bases, with 13 bases lying between them. The CDR3 region has the DNA TGCAGCGTTGAGAAGGCAGCGGGGGGCTACACCTTC. Its translation is CSVEKAAGGYTF.

This chain connects TRBV4-1 to TRBJ2-5, with D perhaps matching TRBD2 (5 bases). TRBJ2-7 explains the end of the DNA better; the J call may be wrong. This CDR3 spans 17 amino acids. The germline CDR1 and CDR2 sequences are MGHRA and YSYEKL. For the CDR3, the DNA is TGCGCCAGCAGCCAACCAGTCATCGGACGGGGCTCCTACGAGCAGTACTTC. Its translation: CASSQPVIGRGSYEQYF.

The J gene is TRBJ2-2, the V gene TRBV5-1, with TRBD1 identical over 7 bases. The length of the CDR3 is 15 residues. J gave up 4 bases and V 4 bases, and 7 bases lay outside the gene matches. Germline CDR1 is SGHRS and CDR2 is YFSETQ. The CDR3 reads CASSRTTGVTGELFF. Written as DNA, the CDR3 is TGCGCCAGCAGCCGTACCACAGGGGTCACCGGGGAGCTGTTTTTT.

V gene TRBV5-1 combines with J gene TRBJ2-1; 9 bases fit TRBD1. This CDR3 comprises 15 residues. Germline V gene lookup returns CDR1 SGHRS and CDR2 YFSETQ. J was trimmed by 8 bases and V by 5 bases; bases with no gene match: 11. CDR3 residues: CASRAGTGPPDEQFF. The CDR3 DNA sequence: TGCGCCAGCAGGGCCGGGACAGGGCCTCCGGATGAGCAGTTCTTC.

The chain has TRBV7-9 and TRBJ2-5; 9 bases match TRBD1. Germline assignment: CDR1 SEHNR and CDR2 FQNEAQ (reference sequence). The CDR3 sequence is 14 residues long. Losses at the gene ends were 4 bases for V and 4 bases for J; bases not matched to a gene: 4. The CDR3 region has the DNA TGTGCCAGCAGCTGGACAGGGGAGGGAGAGACCCAGTACTTC. It yields the protein CASSWTGEGETQYF.

The genes are TRBV5-1 and TRBJ2-3; 10 nucleotides agree with TRBD2. This CDR3 region has 17 residues. The V gene end was trimmed by 0 bases and the J gene end by 1 base; junction bases not matched to a gene: 5. CDR1 and CDR2 (germline): SGHRS, YFSETQ. DNA of the CDR3: TGCGCCAGCAGCTTGGGAGCTAGCGGGAGACGCACAGATACGCAGTATTTT. Translated, it gives CASSLGASGRRTDTQYF.

The V gene is TRBV7-7, the J gene TRBJ2-2, with D perhaps matching TRBD1 (6 bases). The CDR3 consists of 15 residues. Trimming stripped 2 bases from V and 6 bases from J, with 13 bases between. Germline V gives CDR1 SSHAT, CDR2 FNYEAQ (reference sequence). The chain's CDR3 is CASSLTGSIAGELFF. As DNA, the CDR3 is TGTGCCAGCAGCTTAACAGGGTCCATTGCCGGGGAGCTGTTTTTT. Full variable domain (missing parts from reference TRBV7-7 and TRBJ2-2): GAGVSQSPRYKVTKRGQDVTLRCDPISSHATLYWYQQALGQGPEFLTYFNYEAQPDKSGLPSDRFSAERPEGSISTLTIQRTEQRDSAMYRCASSLTGSIAGELFFGEGSRLTVL.

CDR3 nucleotides: TGTGCCAGCAGTGAGGGGGAGGGAAACAATCAGCCCCAGCATTTT. This encodes CASSEGEGNNQPQHF. The rearrangement uses TRBV2 and TRBJ1-5; weak D call: TRBD1 (5 bases). V gave up 3 bases and J gave up 3 bases, with 12 bases separating them. Germline CDR1 reads SNHLY; CDR2 reads FYNNEI. The CDR3 covers 15 residues.

This clone has only one observation. J is TRBJ2-7 and V is TRBV15; TRBD2 might be the D (5 bases). V was clipped by 4 bases and J by 0 bases, with 16 bases between them. This CDR3 has 16 residues. Germline V gives CDR1 LNHNV, CDR2 YYDKDF (reference sequence). The CDR3 protein is CATSTRRRANSYEQYF. For the CDR3, the DNA is TGTGCCACCAGCACCCGACGGCGGGCAAACTCCTACGAGCAGTACTTC.

Details on this clone: Other DNA sequences from this sample encode an identical CDR3 as well. The chain uses TRBV30 and TRBJ1-1; D gene uncertain. The germline gives CDR1 GTSNPN, CDR2 SVGIG (reference sequence). The CDR3 spans 13 residues. The V gene lost 2 bases and the J gene lost 1 base, with 8 bases spanning the gap. This chain's CDR3 is CAWSRAGNTEAFF. The CDR3 coding sequence is TGTGCCTGGAGTCGTGCGGGGAACACTGAAGCTTTCTTT.

This chain links TRBV5-1 with TRBJ2-2; no firm D call. Germline assignment: CDR1 SGHRS and CDR2 YFSETQ. The V and J ends lost 0 bases and 6 bases respectively, with 9 bases between them. The CDR3 sequence is 14 residues long. Written as DNA, the CDR3 is TGCGCCAGCAGCTTGGCCTTGGGTTCCGGGGAGCTGTTTTTT. This translates into CASSLALGSGELFF.

The chain carries TRBV29-1 and TRBJ2-7; a weak D match, TRBD2 (6 bases). This CDR3 comprises 14 residues. The V gene's germline CDR1 is SQVTM and CDR2 ANQGSEA. Deletions cut 5 bases from V and 6 bases from J, with 20 bases between. The CDR3 sequence is CSVNKGTLGGEQYF. Written as DNA, the CDR3 is TGCAGCGTTAATAAAGGGACCCTGGGGGGCGAGCAGTACTTC.

The chain is built from TRBV5-4 and TRBJ1-2; D is unclear. Trimming cost V 0 bases and J 8 bases, with 14 bases left between them. This CDR3 region has 14 residues. The germline V gene has CDR1 SGHNT and CDR2 YYREEE (reference sequence). CDR3 region: CASSLDLTVRGYTF. In DNA, the CDR3 is TGTGCCAGCAGCTTGGACCTAACTGTAAGGGGCTACACCTTC.

The rearrangement joins TRBV5-6 to TRBJ2-3, with a possible D match to TRBD2 (6 bases). CDR1 and CDR2 from the germline V gene are SGHDT and YYEEEE. The CDR3 totals 14 residues. V gave up 2 bases and J gave up 5 bases, with 12 bases separating them. CDR3 bases: TGTGCCAGCAGCTTTCCGGGAGTGGGAGATACGCAGTATTTT. This sequence encodes CASSFPGVGDTQYF. Filled out from reference TRBV5-6 and TRBJ2-3, the complete variable domain reads DAGVTQSPTHLIKTRGQQVTLRCSPKSGHDTVSWYQQALGQGPQFIFQYYEEEERQRGNFPDRFSGHQFPNYSSELNVNALLLGDSALYLCASSFPGVGDTQYFGPGTRLTVL.

This sequence joins TRBV7-3 and TRBJ2-1, with 14 bases identical to TRBD2. Germline V lookup: CDR1 SGHTA, CDR2 FQGTGA. The CDR3 consists of 15 residues. V lost 5 bases to trimming and J lost 9 bases; unmatched junction nucleotides: 6. The CDR3 DNA reads as TGTGCCAGCAGCCGGGGACTAGCGGGAGTCGGTGAGCAGTTCTTC. As protein: CASSRGLAGVGEQFF.

The rearrangement joins TRBV5-1 to TRBJ2-1; TRBD2 agrees at 10 bases. The J segment lost 8 bases and the V segment lost 3 bases, leaving 8 bases of the junction unmatched. Germline V gene sequence: CDR1 SGHRS, CDR2 YFSETQ. The CDR3 is 15 residues long. The CDR3 sequence: CASSSQAGGVYEQFF. The CDR3 coding sequence is TGCGCCAGCAGCTCACAAGCGGGAGGGGTATATGAGCAGTTCTTC. The variable domain in full, with the rest retrieved from reference TRBV5-1 and TRBJ2-1, is KAGVTQTPRYLIKTRGQQVTLSCSPISGHRSVSWYQQTPGQGLQFLFEYFSETQRNKGNFPGRFSGRQFSNSRSEMNVSTLELGDSALYLCASSSQAGGVYEQFFGPGTRLTVL.

This chain uses TRBV16 with TRBJ2-7; TRBD2 aligns across 8 bases. Germline V gives CDR1 KGHSY, CDR2 FQNENV. The CDR3 is made up of 15 amino acids. Trimming at V came to 5 bases and at J to 7 bases, leaving 13 bases not matched to a gene. In DNA, the CDR3 is TGTGCCAGCAGCACCCGAGTAGCGGGAAGAGGGGAGCAGTACTTC. It codes for CASSTRVAGRGEQYF. The full variable domain, with the rest looked up from reference TRBV16 and TRBJ2-7, is GEEVAQTPKHLVRGEGQKAKLYCAPIKGHSYVFWYQQVLKNEFKFLISFQNENVFDETGMPKERFSAKCLPNSPCSLEIQATKLEDSAVYFCASSTRVAGRGEQYFGPGTRLTVT.